This T cell receptor beta chain is from a study of blood T cell repertoires in COVID-19. Study-wide background: Researchers got acute and convalescent COVID-19 samples from the United States, Italy and Spain. T cells, B-cell-depleted T cells, or PBMCs supplied cDNA or gDNA.

Germline CDR1 MNHEY, CDR2 SMNVEV (reference sequence). This CDR3 contains 14 residues. V was pared by 3 bases and J by 5 bases, with 12 bases between. This clone was detected only a few times. Original data processing: The assay estimated nucleated cells by amplifying reference gene primers. Data came from immunoSEQ multiplex PCR; TCRdb stores just in-frame clones and leaves some out. That table furnishes V, J and clone size, whereas the DNA furnished D and trimming. This repertoire shows about 140,000 clones, approximately 81% found once; its top ten account for about 8.4%. Sample: peripheral blood. The source of this sequence is a woman in her fifties or sixties with active or convalescent COVID-19. This rearrangement joins TRBV27 to TRBJ2-3; D remains ambiguous. Here the CDR3 reads CASSLGSPIDTQYF. The CDR3 DNA reads as TGTGCCAGCAGTTTGGGCTCCCCCATAGATACGCAGTATTTT.